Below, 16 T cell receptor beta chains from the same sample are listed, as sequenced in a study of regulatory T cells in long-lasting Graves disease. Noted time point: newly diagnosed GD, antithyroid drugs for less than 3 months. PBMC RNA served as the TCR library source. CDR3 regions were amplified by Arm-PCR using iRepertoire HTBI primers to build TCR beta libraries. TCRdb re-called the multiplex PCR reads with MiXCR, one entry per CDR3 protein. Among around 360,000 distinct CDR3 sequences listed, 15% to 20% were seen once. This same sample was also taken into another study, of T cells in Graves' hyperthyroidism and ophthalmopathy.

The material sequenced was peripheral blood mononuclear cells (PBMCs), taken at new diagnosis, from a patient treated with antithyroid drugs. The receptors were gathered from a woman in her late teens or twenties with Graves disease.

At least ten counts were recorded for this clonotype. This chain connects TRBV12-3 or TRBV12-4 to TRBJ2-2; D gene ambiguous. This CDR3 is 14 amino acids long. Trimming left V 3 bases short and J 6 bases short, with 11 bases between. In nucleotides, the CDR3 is TGTGCCAGCAGTTTTAGCCCGAAAGCCGGGGAGCTGTTTTTT. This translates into CASSFSPKAGELFF.

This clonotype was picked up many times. The chain's CDR3 is CASSQVAENSPLHF. The CDR3 region has the DNA TGTGCCAGCAGCCAAGTGGCAGAAAATTCACCCCTCCACTTT. The chain links TRBV3-1 to TRBJ1-6; D gene ambiguous. The germline V gene encodes CDR1 LGHDT and CDR2 YNNKEL (reference sequence). The CDR3 is 14 residues long. V lost 1 base and J lost 7, with 8 bases in between.

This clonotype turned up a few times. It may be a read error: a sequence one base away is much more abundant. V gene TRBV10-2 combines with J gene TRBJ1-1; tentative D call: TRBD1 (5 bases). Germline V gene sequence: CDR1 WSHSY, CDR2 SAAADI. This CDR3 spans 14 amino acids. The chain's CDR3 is CASSERAGNTGAFF. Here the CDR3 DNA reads TGCGCCAGCAGTGAGAGGGCAGGGAACACTGGAGCTTTCTTT.

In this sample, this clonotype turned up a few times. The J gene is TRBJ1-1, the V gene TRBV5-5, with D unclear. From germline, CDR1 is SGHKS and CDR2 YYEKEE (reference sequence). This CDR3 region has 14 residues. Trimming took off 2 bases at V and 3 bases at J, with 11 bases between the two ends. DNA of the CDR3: TGTGCCAGCAGCTTACAAGTAGGTGACACTGAAGCTTTCTTT. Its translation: CASSLQVGDTEAFF.

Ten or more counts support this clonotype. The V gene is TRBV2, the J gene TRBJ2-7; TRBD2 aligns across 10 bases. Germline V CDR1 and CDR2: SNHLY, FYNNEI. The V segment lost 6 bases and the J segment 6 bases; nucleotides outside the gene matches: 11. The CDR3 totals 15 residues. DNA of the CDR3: TGTGCCAGCAGCTACCAGGCTAGCGGGGGACTCGAGCAGTACTTC. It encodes CASSYQASGGLEQYF. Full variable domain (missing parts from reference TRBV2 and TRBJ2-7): EPEVTQTPSHQVTQMGQEVILRCVPISNHLYFYWYRQILGQKVEFLVSFYNNEISEKSEIFDDQFSVERPDGSNFTLKIRSTKLEDSAMYFCASSYQASGGLEQYFGPGTRLTVT.

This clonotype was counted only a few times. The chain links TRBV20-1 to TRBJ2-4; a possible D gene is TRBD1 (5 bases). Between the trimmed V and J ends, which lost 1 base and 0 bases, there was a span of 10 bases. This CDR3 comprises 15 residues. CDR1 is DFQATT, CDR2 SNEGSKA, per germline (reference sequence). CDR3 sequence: CSARVYRLAKNIQYF. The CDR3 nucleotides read TGCAGTGCTAGAGTCTACAGGCTAGCCAAAAACATTCAGTACTTC.

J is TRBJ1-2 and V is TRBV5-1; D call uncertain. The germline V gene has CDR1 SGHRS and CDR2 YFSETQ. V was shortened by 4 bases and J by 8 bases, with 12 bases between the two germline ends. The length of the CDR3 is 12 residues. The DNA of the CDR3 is TGCGCCAGCAGCCCATCGGCCGGCGGCTACACCTTC. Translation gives CASSPSAGGYTF.

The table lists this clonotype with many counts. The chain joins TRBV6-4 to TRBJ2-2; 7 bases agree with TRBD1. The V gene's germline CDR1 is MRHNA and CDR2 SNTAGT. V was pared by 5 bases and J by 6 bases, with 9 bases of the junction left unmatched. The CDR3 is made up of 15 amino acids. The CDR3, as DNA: TGTGCCAGCAGTCCAGAGACAGGGACCCCCGGGGAGCTGTTTTTT. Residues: CASSPETGTPGELFF.

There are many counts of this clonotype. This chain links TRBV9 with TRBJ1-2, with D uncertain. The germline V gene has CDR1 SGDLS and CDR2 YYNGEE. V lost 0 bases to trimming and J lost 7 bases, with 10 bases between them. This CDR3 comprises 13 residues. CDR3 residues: CASSVAGVGGYTF. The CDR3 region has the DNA TGTGCCAGCAGCGTAGCCGGGGTCGGTGGCTACACCTTC.

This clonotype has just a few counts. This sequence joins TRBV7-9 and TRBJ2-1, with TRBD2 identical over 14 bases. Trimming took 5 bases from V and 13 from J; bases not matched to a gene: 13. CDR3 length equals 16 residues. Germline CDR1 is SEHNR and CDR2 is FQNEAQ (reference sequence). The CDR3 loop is CASSTQTGTSGGAQFF. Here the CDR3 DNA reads TGTGCCAGCAGCACGCAAACCGGGACTAGCGGGGGCGCACAGTTCTTC.

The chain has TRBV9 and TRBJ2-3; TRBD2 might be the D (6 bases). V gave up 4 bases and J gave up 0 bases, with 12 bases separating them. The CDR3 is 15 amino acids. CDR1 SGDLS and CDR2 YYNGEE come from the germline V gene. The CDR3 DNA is TGTGCCAGCAGCCCCCAGGAGGGGAGCACAGATACGCAGTATTTT. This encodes CASSPQEGSTDTQYF.

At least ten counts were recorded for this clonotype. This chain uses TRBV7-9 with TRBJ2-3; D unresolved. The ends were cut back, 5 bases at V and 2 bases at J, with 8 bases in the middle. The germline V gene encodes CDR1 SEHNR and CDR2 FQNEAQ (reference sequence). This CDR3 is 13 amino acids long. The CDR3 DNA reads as TGTGCCAGCAGCGCAAATCCCACAGATACGCAGTATTTT. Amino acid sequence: CASSANPTDTQYF.

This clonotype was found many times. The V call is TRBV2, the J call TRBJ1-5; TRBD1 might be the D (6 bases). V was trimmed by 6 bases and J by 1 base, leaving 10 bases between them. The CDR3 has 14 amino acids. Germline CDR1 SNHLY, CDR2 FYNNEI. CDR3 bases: TGTGCCAGCAGCGGGACAATGAGCAATCAGCCCCAGCATTTT. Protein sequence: CASSGTMSNQPQHF.

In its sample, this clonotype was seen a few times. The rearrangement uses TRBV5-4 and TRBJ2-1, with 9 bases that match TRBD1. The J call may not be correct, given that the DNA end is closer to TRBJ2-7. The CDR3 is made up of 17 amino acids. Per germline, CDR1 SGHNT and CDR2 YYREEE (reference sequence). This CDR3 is CASSLGSVTGGGYEQYF. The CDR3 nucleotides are TGTGCCAGCAGCTTGGGGAGCGTGACAGGGGGGGGCTACGAGCAGTACTTC.

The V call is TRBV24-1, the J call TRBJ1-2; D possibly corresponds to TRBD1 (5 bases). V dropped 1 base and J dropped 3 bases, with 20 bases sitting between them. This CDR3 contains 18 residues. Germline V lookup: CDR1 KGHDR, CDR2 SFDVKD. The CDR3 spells CATSDFVESWDSHYGYTF. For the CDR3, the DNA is TGTGCCACCAGTGATTTTGTCGAATCGTGGGACTCACACTATGGCTACACCTTC.

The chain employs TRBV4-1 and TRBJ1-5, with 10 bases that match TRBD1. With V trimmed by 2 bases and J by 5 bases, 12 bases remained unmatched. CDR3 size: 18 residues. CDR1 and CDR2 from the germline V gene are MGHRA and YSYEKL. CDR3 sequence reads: CASSQLRTRDRGHQPQHF. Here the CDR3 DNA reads TGCGCCAGCAGCCAACTACGAACACGGGACAGGGGACATCAGCCCCAGCATTTT.